Following are 32 T cell receptor beta chains from one sample sequenced in a study of shared clonotypes between healthy human individuals. Sequencing was performed with immunoSEQ multiplex PCR; in TCRdb, only in-frame clones are kept and a portion is missing. The sample lists over 2 million clones, 90% to 95% occurring once. Material for sequencing was naive CD4+ T cells sorted from blood. Subset indicated: CD45RA+ positively selected. Receptors were obtained from a young man in good health.

The chain carries TRBV5-6 and TRBJ1-4, with D unclear. Per the germline V gene, CDR1 is SGHDT and CDR2 is YYEEEE. Deletions cut 0 bases from V and 8 bases from J, with 14 bases between. CDR3 length: 15 residues. The CDR3 reads CASSLAVGLREKLFF. The CDR3 nucleotides read TGTGCCAGCAGCTTGGCCGTGGGTTTGCGGGAAAAACTGTTTTTT.

The chain combines TRBV5-1 with TRBJ2-7, with TRBD2 as a possible D gene (5 bases). The CDR3 totals 13 residues. The germline gives CDR1 SGHRS, CDR2 YFSETQ. V was pared by 2 bases and J by 6 bases, with 12 bases between. The CDR3 sequence: CASSFARGIEQYF. The DNA of the CDR3 is TGCGCCAGCAGCTTCGCGCGAGGGATCGAGCAGTACTTC.

The J gene is TRBJ2-3, the V gene TRBV29-1; TRBD1 aligns across 9 bases. Per germline, CDR1 SQVTM and CDR2 ANQGSEA. The CDR3 covers 14 residues. The trim removed 6 bases at V and 2 bases at J, leaving 6 bases unmatched. CDR3 sequence: CSVTRDRVTDTQYF. The CDR3 DNA reads as TGCAGCGTGACCAGGGACAGGGTCACAGATACGCAGTATTTT.

The chain is built from TRBV27 and TRBJ1-5; a possible D gene is TRBD1 (5 bases). Trimming left V 3 bases short and J 7 bases short, with 10 bases between. CDR3 size: 13 residues. CDR1 MNHEY and CDR2 SMNVEV come from the germline V gene (reference sequence). CDR3 in amino acids: CASSLNGGQPQHF. CDR3 sequence (DNA): TGTGCCAGCAGTTTGAATGGGGGACAGCCCCAGCATTTT.

The chain joins TRBV7-2 to TRBJ2-7; D unresolved. Trimming removed 2 bases from V and 2 bases from J, with 10 bases in between. Germline CDR1 and CDR2: SGHTA and FQGNSA. This CDR3 comprises 14 residues. CDR3 in amino acids: CASSLSRVPYEQYF. In DNA form, the CDR3 reads TGTGCCAGCAGCTTATCACGTGTTCCCTACGAGCAGTACTTC.

The chain is built from TRBV7-8 and TRBJ2-2; unclear D gene. This CDR3 comprises 14 residues. The germline V gene has CDR1 SGHVS and CDR2 FQNEAQ. V lost 5 bases to trimming and J lost 4 bases, with 11 bases between them. The CDR3 region is CASSPRALTGELFF. CDR3 coding DNA: TGTGCCAGCAGCCCAAGGGCTCTCACCGGGGAGCTGTTTTTT.

The chain links TRBV2 to TRBJ1-2, with D hard to call. CDR3 length: 14 residues. V dropped 5 bases and J dropped 0 bases, with 10 bases sitting between them. The germline V gene has CDR1 SNHLY and CDR2 FYNNEI. The CDR3 region has the DNA TGTGCCAGCAGTTCGGACGGATCTAACTATGGCTACACCTTC. It codes for CASSSDGSNYGYTF.

The chain employs TRBV6-6 and TRBJ2-7, with D unclear. Germline V gene data show CDR1 as MNHNY and CDR2 as SVGAGI (reference sequence). The CDR3 consists of 12 residues. Trimming stripped 6 bases from V and 3 bases from J, with 9 bases between. In DNA form, the CDR3 reads TGTGCCAGCAGCCCCCGGAACTACGAGCAGTACTTC. Its translation is CASSPRNYEQYF.

This rearrangement joins TRBV5-1 to TRBJ2-6, with D possibly being TRBD1 (5 bases). Trimming pared 6 bases from V and 1 base from J, leaving 8 bases between. The CDR3 totals 14 residues. The V gene's germline CDR1 is SGHRS and CDR2 YFSETQ. CDR3 DNA: TGCGCCAGCACCCAGGGATCTGGGGCCAACGTCCTGACTTTC. Residues: CASTQGSGANVLTF.

The CDR3 reads CASSASGGRPDTQYF. The CDR3 region has the DNA TGTGCCAGCAGCGCTAGCGGGGGGCGGCCAGATACGCAGTATTTT. The V and J genes are TRBV7-6 and TRBJ2-3; 11 nucleotides align to TRBD2. This CDR3 is 15 amino acids long. The J segment lost 4 bases and the V segment lost 5 bases, leaving 5 bases of the junction unmatched. Germline CDR1 is SGHVS and CDR2 is FNYEAQ. Full variable domain (outside the CDR3, taken from reference TRBV7-6 and TRBJ2-3): GAGVSQSPRYKVTKRGQDVALRCDPISGHVSLYWYRQALGQGPEFLTYFNYEAQQDKSGLPNDRFSAERPEGSISTLTIQRTEQRDSAMYRCASSASGGRPDTQYFGPGTRLTVL.

Only one count was recorded for this clone. This chain joins TRBV18 and TRBJ2-7, with TRBD1 matching 7 bases. Trimming cost V 3 bases and J 6 bases; bases outside gene matches: 11. This CDR3 contains 15 residues. Germline CDR1 KGHSH, CDR2 LQKENI. For the CDR3, the DNA is TGTGCCAGCTCACCGACTCAACAGGGGACGGCCGAGCAGTACTTC. Protein product: CASSPTQQGTAEQYF. Full variable domain (missing parts from reference TRBV18 and TRBJ2-7): NAGVMQNPRHLVRRRGQEARLRCSPMKGHSHVYWYRQLPEEGLKFMVYLQKENIIDESGMPKERFSAEFPKEGPSILRIQQVVRGDSAAYFCASSPTQQGTAEQYFGPGTRLTVT.

The chain carries TRBV6-1 and TRBJ2-7, with D possibly matching TRBD2 (6 bases). Trimming removed 2 bases from V and 1 base from J, with 18 bases in between. This CDR3 is built from 17 residues. CDR1 and CDR2 (germline): MNHNS, SASEGT. Here the CDR3 reads CASSENGGGSLSYEQYF. For the CDR3, the DNA is TGTGCCAGCAGTGAAAACGGGGGAGGCTCATTATCCTACGAGCAGTACTTC.

In the case of this clone: The sample holds other DNA sequences that translate to the same CDR3. V and J are TRBV30 and TRBJ1-6; D is unclear. The CDR3 length is 15 residues. In germline, CDR1 is GTSNPN, CDR2 SVGIG (reference sequence). The V and J ends lost 1 base and 0 bases respectively, with 7 bases between them. The CDR3 region is CAWSEGSSYNSPLHF. The CDR3 DNA sequence: TGTGCCTGGAGTGAGGGAAGCTCCTATAATTCACCCCTCCACTTT.

The V and J genes are TRBV28 and TRBJ2-1; weak D call: TRBD2 (6 bases). The CDR3 consists of 14 residues. V lost 3 bases to trimming and J lost 7 bases, with 13 bases between them. Germline loops: CDR1 MDHEN, CDR2 SYDVKM. The DNA for the CDR3 is TGTGCCAGCAGTTTTCTCCTAGCGAATAATGAGCAGTTCTTC. Encoded protein: CASSFLLANNEQFF.

There are many counts of this clone. The V and J genes are TRBV6-6 and TRBJ1-6; the D is unclear. The CDR3 covers 12 residues. From germline, CDR1 is MNHNY and CDR2 SVGAGI (reference sequence). V was pared by 5 bases and J by 8 bases, with 7 bases between. In DNA form, the CDR3 reads TGTGCCAGCAGTACCGGGTATTCACCCCTCCACTTT. Translation gives CASSTGYSPLHF.

The V and J genes are TRBV23-1 and TRBJ1-4, with no clear D. TRBV23-1 is placed among ORFs of uncertain function. V dropped 4 bases and J dropped 5 bases, with 14 bases sitting between them. The CDR3 runs 15 residues. The CDR3 nucleotides read TGCGCCAGCAGTCTCCCCAGCGCCCAAAATGAAAAACTGTTTTTT. This codes for CASSLPSAQNEKLFF.

The V gene is TRBV4-1, the J gene TRBJ1-2, with no clear D. The length of the CDR3 is 15 residues. Per germline, CDR1 MGHRA and CDR2 YSYEKL. The germline V and J ends were trimmed by 3 bases and 4 bases, with 15 bases remaining between them. The CDR3 spells CASSHPPRVGYGYTF. DNA of the CDR3: TGCGCCAGCAGCCATCCCCCCCGGGTCGGCTATGGCTACACCTTC.

This chain links TRBV25-1 with TRBJ2-6; D is perhaps TRBD2 (5 bases). This CDR3 spans 15 amino acids. V was pared by 2 bases and J by 4 bases, with 9 bases between. The germline gives CDR1 MGHDK, CDR2 SYGVNS. This chain's CDR3 is CASSERGTGANVLTF. The DNA for the CDR3 is TGTGCCAGCAGTGAACGGGGTACCGGGGCCAACGTCCTGACTTTC.

The rearrangement joins TRBV5-1 to TRBJ2-7; the D is unclear. Trimming removed 2 bases at V and 6 bases at J, with 15 bases between. Germline V gene lookup returns CDR1 SGHRS and CDR2 YFSETQ. The CDR3 extends over 14 amino acids. For the CDR3, the DNA is TGCGCCAGCAGCTTTATCGGGTCCTCTGTCGAGCAGTACTTC. Translation: CASSFIGSSVEQYF.

The V gene is TRBV2, the J gene TRBJ1-3; 8 bases match TRBD1. From germline, CDR1 is SNHLY and CDR2 FYNNEI. The V gene end was trimmed by 5 bases and the J gene end by 0 bases; junction bases not matched to a gene: 6. This CDR3 comprises 16 residues. CDR3 loop: CASSPPGQVSGNTIYF. The CDR3 DNA reads TGTGCCAGCAGTCCTCCGGGACAGGTCTCTGGAAACACCATATATTTT.

This CDR3 is CASGEGSTDTQYF. CDR3 in DNA: TGTGCCAGCGGTGAGGGGAGCACAGATACGCAGTATTTT. This sequence joins TRBV28 and TRBJ2-3; the D gene could be TRBD1 or TRBD2 (5 bases each). The V and J ends lost 8 bases and 0 bases respectively, with 9 bases between them. The germline gives CDR1 MDHEN, CDR2 SYDVKM. The CDR3 runs 13 residues.

In regard to this clone: Distinct nucleotide sequences in the sample also encode this CDR3. The CDR3 nucleotides are TGTGCCTGGAGTAGAGGAGGGAACACTGAAGCTTTCTTT. The encoded protein is CAWSRGGNTEAFF. The chain uses TRBV30 and TRBJ1-1; D ambiguous. The length of the CDR3 is 13 residues. Deletions cut 2 bases from V and 1 base from J, with 8 bases between. From germline, CDR1 is GTSNPN and CDR2 SVGIG (reference sequence).

Worth noting for this clone: Other DNA sequences within the sample encode an identical CDR3. This chain connects TRBV9 to TRBJ2-1; TRBD2 is a possible D gene (5 bases). Germline assignment: CDR1 SGDLS and CDR2 YYNGEE. Between the trimmed V and J ends, which lost 0 bases and 3 bases, there was a span of 10 bases. CDR3 size: 15 residues. The CDR3 DNA sequence: TGTGCCAGCAGCGTAGAGGCGGGCCTCTACAATGAGCAGTTCTTC. The encoded protein is CASSVEAGLYNEQFF.

The chain employs TRBV5-6 and TRBJ2-3, with D hard to call. Trimming took off 0 bases at V and 0 bases at J, with 8 bases between the two ends. The CDR3 has 15 residues. CDR1 and CDR2 from the germline V gene are SGHDT and YYEEEE. CDR3 residues: CASSLGSASTDTQYF. CDR3 nucleotides: TGTGCCAGCAGCTTGGGGTCGGCCAGCACAGATACGCAGTATTTT.

The chain carries TRBV28 and TRBJ2-7; D may be TRBD2 (6 bases). Germline assignment: CDR1 MDHEN and CDR2 SYDVKM. The germline V and J ends were trimmed by 2 bases and 3 bases, with 14 bases remaining between them. The CDR3 is 15 residues long. The CDR3 is CASSLAGGTSYEQYF. As DNA, the CDR3 is TGTGCCAGCAGTTTAGCGGGCGGGACCAGCTACGAGCAGTACTTC.

This clone appeared once. This CDR3 is also generated by other DNA sequences in the sample. The genes are TRBV6-1 and TRBJ1-2; the D gene is possibly TRBD1 (5 bases). This CDR3 is 13 amino acids long. The V gene's germline CDR1 is MNHNS and CDR2 SASEGT. Trimming left V 6 bases short and J 0 bases short, with 8 bases between. The CDR3 sequence is CASSPGPNYGYTF. The CDR3 DNA is TGTGCCAGCAGCCCAGGGCCTAACTATGGCTACACCTTC.

The rearrangement uses TRBV2 and TRBJ1-3, with 11 bases fitting TRBD1. The V and J ends lost 6 bases and 7 bases, in that order; junction bases with no gene match: 5. Germline-derived CDR1 and CDR2 are SNHLY and FYNNEI. The CDR3 runs 14 residues. The DNA of the CDR3 is TGTGCCAGCAGCCTATGGACAGGGGGCAACACCATATATTTT. This translates into CASSLWTGGNTIYF.

CDR3 bases: TGTGCCAGCACCCTCGGGACAGGGGGTGCCTACGAGCAGTACTTC. Residues: CASTLGTGGAYEQYF. The rearrangement links TRBV28 to TRBJ2-5, with 11 bases that match TRBD1. The end of the DNA is better explained by TRBJ2-7, so the J call may be wrong. The CDR3 runs to 15 residues. Per the germline V gene, CDR1 is MDHEN and CDR2 is SYDVKM.

V and J are TRBV6-1 and TRBJ2-5, with 9 bases identical to TRBD1. The CDR3 covers 15 residues. With V trimmed by 5 bases and J by 7 bases, 11 bases remained unmatched. Germline assignment: CDR1 MNHNS and CDR2 SASEGT. The CDR3 sequence: CASSPRDRARGTQYF. CDR3 in DNA: TGTGCCAGCAGTCCCCGGGACAGGGCAAGGGGGACCCAGTACTTC.

The J gene is TRBJ2-7, the V gene TRBV9; TRBD2 agrees at 9 bases. The CDR3 spans 14 residues. Losses at the gene ends were 4 bases for V and 2 bases for J; bases not matched to a gene: 4. CDR1 and CDR2 (germline): SGDLS, YYNGEE. The CDR3 loop is CASSPRLAAYEQYF. In nucleotides, the CDR3 is TGTGCCAGCAGCCCCCGACTAGCGGCCTACGAGCAGTACTTC. Using reference TRBV9 and TRBJ2-7 for the parts outside the CDR3, the full variable domain is DSGVTQTPKHLITATGQRVTLRCSPRSGDLSVYWYQQSLDQGLQFLIQYYNGEERAKGNILERFSAQQFPDLHSELNLSSLELGDSALYFCASSPRLAAYEQYFGPGTRLTVT.

This sequence joins TRBV11-1 and TRBJ2-5; TRBD2 agrees at 8 bases. The junction had 11 bases not matched to a gene; V was cut back by 0 bases and J by 5 bases. The CDR3 runs 17 residues. CDR1 and CDR2 (germline): SGHAT, FQDESV (reference sequence). As DNA, the CDR3 is TGTGCCAGCAGCTTAGCGGGACCCCGGGGGGGCCAGGAGACCCAGTACTTC. As protein: CASSLAGPRGGQETQYF.

J is TRBJ2-5 and V is TRBV30; D possibly matches TRBD1 or TRBD2 (5 bases each). V was shortened by 4 bases and J by 5 bases, with 17 bases between the two germline ends. The CDR3 is 14 residues long. In germline, CDR1 is GTSNPN, CDR2 SVGIG (reference sequence). CDR3 loop: CAWTGSWWGETQYF. As DNA, the CDR3 is TGTGCCTGGACAGGGAGCTGGTGGGGGGAGACCCAGTACTTC. Full variable domain (outside the CDR3, taken from reference TRBV30 and TRBJ2-5): SQTIHQWPATLVQPVGSPLSLECTVEGTSNPNLYWYRQAAGRGLQLLFYSVGIGQISSEVPQNLSASRPQDRQFILSSKKLLLSDSGFYLCAWTGSWWGETQYFGPGTRLLVL.